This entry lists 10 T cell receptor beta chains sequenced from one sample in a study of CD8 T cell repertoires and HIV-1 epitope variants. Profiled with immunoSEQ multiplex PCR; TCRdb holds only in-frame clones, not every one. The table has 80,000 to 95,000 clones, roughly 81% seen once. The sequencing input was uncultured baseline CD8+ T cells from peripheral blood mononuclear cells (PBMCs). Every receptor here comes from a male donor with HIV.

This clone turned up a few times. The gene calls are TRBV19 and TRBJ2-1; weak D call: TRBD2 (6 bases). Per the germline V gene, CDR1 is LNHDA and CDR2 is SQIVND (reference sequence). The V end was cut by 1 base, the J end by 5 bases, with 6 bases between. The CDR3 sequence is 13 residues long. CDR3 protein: CASSIGGDNEQFF. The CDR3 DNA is TGTGCCAGTAGTATAGGGGGGGACAATGAGCAGTTCTTC. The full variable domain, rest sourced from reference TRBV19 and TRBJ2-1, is DGGITQSPKYLFRKEGQNVTLSCEQNLNHDAMYWYRQDPGQGLRLIYYSQIVNDFQKGDIAEGYSVSREKKESFPLTVTSAQKNPTAFYLCASSIGGDNEQFFGPGTRLTVL.

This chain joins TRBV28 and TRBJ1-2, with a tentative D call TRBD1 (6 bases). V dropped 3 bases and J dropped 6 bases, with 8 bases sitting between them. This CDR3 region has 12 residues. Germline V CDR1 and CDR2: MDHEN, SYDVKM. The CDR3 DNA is TGTGCCAGCAGTTTTAGGGGGAATGGCTACACCTTC. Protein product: CASSFRGNGYTF.

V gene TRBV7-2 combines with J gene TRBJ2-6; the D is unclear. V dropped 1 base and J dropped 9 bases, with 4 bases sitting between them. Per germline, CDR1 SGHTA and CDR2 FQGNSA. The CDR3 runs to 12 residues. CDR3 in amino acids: CASSLGNNVLTF. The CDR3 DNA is TGTGCCAGCAGCTTAGGGAACAACGTCCTGACTTTC.

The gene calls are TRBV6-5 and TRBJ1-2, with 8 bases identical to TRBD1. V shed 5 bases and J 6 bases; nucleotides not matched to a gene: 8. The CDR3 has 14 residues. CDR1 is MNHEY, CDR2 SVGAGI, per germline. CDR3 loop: CASSRQGMFDGYTF. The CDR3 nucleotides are TGTGCCAGCAGTCGACAGGGGATGTTCGATGGCTACACCTTC.

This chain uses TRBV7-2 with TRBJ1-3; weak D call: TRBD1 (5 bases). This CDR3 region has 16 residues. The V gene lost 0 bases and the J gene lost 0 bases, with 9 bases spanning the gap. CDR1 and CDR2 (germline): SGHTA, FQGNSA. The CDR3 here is CASSLALQGSGNTIYF. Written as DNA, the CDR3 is TGTGCCAGCAGCTTAGCGCTGCAGGGCTCTGGAAACACCATATATTTT.

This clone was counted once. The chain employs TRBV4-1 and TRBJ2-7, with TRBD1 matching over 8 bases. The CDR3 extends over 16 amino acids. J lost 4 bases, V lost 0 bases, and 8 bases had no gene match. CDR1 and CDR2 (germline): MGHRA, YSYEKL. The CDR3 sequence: CASSQDAGQGVYEQYF. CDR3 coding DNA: TGCGCCAGCAGCCAAGATGCAGGACAGGGTGTTTACGAGCAGTACTTC.

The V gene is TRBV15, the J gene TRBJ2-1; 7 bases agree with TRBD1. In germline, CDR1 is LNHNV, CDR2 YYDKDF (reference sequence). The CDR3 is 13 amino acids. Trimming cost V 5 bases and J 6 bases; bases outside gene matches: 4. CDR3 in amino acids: CATSVNRGNEQFF. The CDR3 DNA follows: TGTGCCACCAGCGTAAACAGGGGCAATGAGCAGTTCTTC.

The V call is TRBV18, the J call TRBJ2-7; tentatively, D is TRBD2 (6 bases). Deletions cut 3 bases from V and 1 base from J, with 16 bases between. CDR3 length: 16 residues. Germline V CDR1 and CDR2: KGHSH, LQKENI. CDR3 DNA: TGTGCCAGCTCACCCCTGGGGGGTGGAGTATCCTACGAGCAGTACTTC. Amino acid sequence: CASSPLGGGVSYEQYF.

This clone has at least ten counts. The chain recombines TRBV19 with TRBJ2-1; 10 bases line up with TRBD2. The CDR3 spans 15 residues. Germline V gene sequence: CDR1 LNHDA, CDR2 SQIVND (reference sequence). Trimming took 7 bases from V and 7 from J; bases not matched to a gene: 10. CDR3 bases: TGTGCCAGTACAATGGGAGCGGGAGGGCGGAATGAGCAGTTCTTC. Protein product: CASTMGAGGRNEQFF. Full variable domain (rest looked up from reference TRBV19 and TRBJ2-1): DGGITQSPKYLFRKEGQNVTLSCEQNLNHDAMYWYRQDPGQGLRLIYYSQIVNDFQKGDIAEGYSVSREKKESFPLTVTSAQKNPTAFYLCASTMGAGGRNEQFFGPGTRLTVL.

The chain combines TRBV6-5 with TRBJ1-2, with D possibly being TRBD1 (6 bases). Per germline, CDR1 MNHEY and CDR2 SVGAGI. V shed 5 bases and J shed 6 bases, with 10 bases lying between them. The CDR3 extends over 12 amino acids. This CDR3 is CASSPQGHGYTF. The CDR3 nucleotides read TGTGCCAGCAGTCCTCAGGGGCATGGCTACACCTTC.